The 14 T cell receptor beta chains listed next were all sequenced from one sample in a study of breast tumors, draining lymph nodes, adjacent tissues. TCRdb redid the calling of the multiplex PCR reads with MiXCR, one entry per CDR3 protein. This table holds 80,000 to 130,000 distinct CDR3 sequences, roughly 20% found once. The lymph nodes were axillary draining lymph nodes from breast cancer patients. Sequenced sample: axillary lymph node tissue. The receptors originated from a female donor with breast cancer. Some clones in this sample may be carry-over from other donors' samples.

This clonotype is a singleton in its sample. The chain has TRBV18 and TRBJ2-5; possibly TRBD2 for D (5 bases). Trimming left V 0 bases short and J 0 bases short, with 14 bases between. The CDR3 consists of 17 residues. Germline V gene sequence: CDR1 KGHSH, CDR2 LQKENI. The CDR3 here is CASSPPIYQEDQETQYF. The CDR3 coding sequence is TGTGCCAGCTCACCACCGATTTATCAGGAGGACCAAGAGACCCAGTACTTC.

This clonotype has ten or more counts. This rearrangement joins TRBV5-6 to TRBJ2-2; D perhaps matches TRBD1 (5 bases). This CDR3 region has 13 residues. CDR1 and CDR2 from the germline V gene are SGHDT and YYEEEE. V lost 5 bases and J 6 bases, leaving 11 bases between the germline ends. The CDR3 loop is CASRPRVAGELFF. Here the CDR3 DNA reads TGTGCCAGCAGACCCAGGGTTGCCGGGGAGCTGTTTTTT.

The V gene is TRBV5-5, the J gene TRBJ1-4; perhaps TRBD1 as D (6 bases). The V end lost 0 bases, the J end lost 7 bases, and 13 bases lay between the germline ends. CDR1 SGHKS and CDR2 YYEKEE come from the germline V gene (reference sequence). CDR3 length equals 15 residues. The DNA of the CDR3 is TGTGCCAGCAGCTTGGGGGGGGCAAATCTTGAAAAACTGTTTTTT. Amino acids: CASSLGGANLEKLFF.

A note on this clonotype: Compared with germline, one end of the junction differs, possibly owing to a read error. The rearrangement links TRBV6-1 to TRBJ2-5; D may match TRBD1 or TRBD2 (5 bases each). Germline values: CDR1 MNHNS, CDR2 SASEGT. This CDR3 has 15 amino acids. CDR3 loop: CASTFIGQRGETQHF. The CDR3 nucleotides are TGTGCCAGCACCTTCATCGGGCAAAGGGGAGAGACCCAGCACTTC.

This clonotype has at least ten counts. The chain carries TRBV20-1 and TRBJ2-7; TRBD2 matches 7 bases. With V trimmed by 4 bases and J by 2 bases, 17 bases remained unmatched. Germline loops: CDR1 DFQATT, CDR2 SNEGSKA (reference sequence). This CDR3 region has 17 residues. CDR3 bases: TGCAGTGCTACGGATCCTAGCGGTGGGGGTTACACCTACGAGCAGTACTTC. Encoded protein: CSATDPSGGGYTYEQYF.

The CDR3 region has the DNA TGTGCCAGCAGGGAGGGGTCAGCGGACTACAATGAGCAGTTCTTC. Its protein product is CASREGSADYNEQFF. The gene calls are TRBV28 and TRBJ2-1; the D gene is possibly TRBD2 (6 bases). Germline CDR1 is MDHEN and CDR2 is SYDVKM. The CDR3 contains 15 residues. The germline V and J ends were trimmed by 6 bases and 3 bases, with 15 bases remaining between them.

This clonotype was detected a few times. The chain is built from TRBV6-5 and TRBJ1-4; D gene uncertain. The CDR3 runs to 14 residues. Looked up from germline, CDR1 is MNHEY and CDR2 is SVGAGI. The ends were cut back, 2 bases at V and 0 bases at J, with 4 bases in the middle. This CDR3 is CASSYGTTNEKLFF. The CDR3 region has the DNA TGTGCCAGCAGTTACGGGACAACTAATGAAAAACTGTTTTTT.

Worth noting for this clonotype: This may be a read error: a much more frequent sequence differs by one nucleotide. The chain is built from TRBV24-1 and TRBJ1-5; D may be TRBD1 (6 bases). Per germline, CDR1 KGHDR and CDR2 SFDVKD. The V end lost 3 bases, the J end lost 5 bases, and 13 bases lay between the germline ends. This CDR3 is 15 amino acids long. CDR3 sequence: CATSDPGGGYQPQHF. The CDR3 DNA reads TGTGCCACCAGTGATCCCGGGGGCGGCTATCAGCCCCAGCATTTT.

With respect to this clonotype: This may arise from a read error, as a much more abundant clone is one base away. CDR3 DNA: TGCAGTGCTACAGGACAGCTTACTAACACCGGGGAGCTGTTTTTT. Its protein is CSATGQLTNTGELFF. The J gene is TRBJ2-2, the V gene TRBV20-1; weak D call: TRBD1 (6 bases). The germline CDR1 and CDR2 sequences are DFQATT and SNEGSKA (reference sequence). The CDR3 totals 15 residues. The V end was cut by 4 bases, the J end by 2 bases, with 14 bases between.

This clonotype was recorded at least ten times. This rearrangement joins TRBV20-1 to TRBJ2-1; D is perhaps TRBD1 or TRBD2 (5 bases each). V lost 6 bases and J lost 5, with 17 bases in between. This CDR3 has 14 amino acids. Germline lookup yields CDR1 DFQATT and CDR2 SNEGSKA (reference sequence). CDR3 sequence: CSADSGMWHNEQFF. The CDR3 DNA reads TGCAGTGCGGACTCAGGGATGTGGCACAATGAGCAGTTCTTC.

In this sample, this clonotype turned up many times. The rearrangement links TRBV19 to TRBJ2-7; no clear D gene. The V gene's germline CDR1 is LNHDA and CDR2 SQIVND (reference sequence). V lost 4 bases to trimming and J lost 0 bases, with 10 bases between them. The CDR3 spans 14 residues. The CDR3 DNA sequence: TGTGCCAGTAGTAAACTCCCCAGCTCCTACGAGCAGTACTTC. Translated: CASSKLPSSYEQYF.

This clonotype has ten or more counts. The chain joins TRBV7-9 to TRBJ2-2; D gene unclear. V was cut by 7 bases and J by 7 bases, with 19 bases left in between. Germline CDR1 and CDR2: SEHNR and FQNEAQ (reference sequence). The CDR3 is 15 residues long. The CDR3 loop reads CASTRRVGSGGELFF. The CDR3 bases are TGTGCCAGCACCAGACGTGTGGGCTCCGGCGGGGAGCTGTTTTTT.

This clonotype was observed at least ten times. The genes are TRBV6-1 and TRBJ1-2; D uncertain. Trimming shortened V by 6 bases and J by 2 bases, and 13 bases separated the two germline ends. The germline V gene has CDR1 MNHNS and CDR2 SASEGT. The CDR3 spans 14 residues. The DNA of the CDR3 is TGTGCCAGCAGACCCCGGCGCAAAAACTATGGCTACACCTTC. Translated: CASRPRRKNYGYTF.

The table lists this clonotype with many counts. The chain recombines TRBV30 with TRBJ1-2; D unclear. Trimming removed 4 bases from V and 2 bases from J, with 14 bases in between. The germline CDR1 and CDR2 sequences are GTSNPN and SVGIG (reference sequence). This CDR3 contains 14 residues. CDR3 bases: TGTGCCTGGATTCGAGACGGCAGCAACTATGGCTACACCTTC. Translating gives CAWIRDGSNYGYTF.